The 30 T cell receptor beta chains below come from one sample, sequenced in a study of brain T cells in children with intractable seizures. Sequencing was performed with immunoSEQ multiplex PCR; in TCRdb, only in-frame clones are kept and a portion is missing. The sample yields 60,000 to 65,000 clones, approximately 95% seen once. The sample here was peripheral blood, taken at surgery. Receptor source: a boy under two years old with focal cortical dysplasia and intractable seizures.

The chain joins TRBV5-4 to TRBJ2-7, with a tentative D call TRBD1 (5 bases). Germline CDR1 SGHNT, CDR2 YYREEE (reference sequence). The CDR3 loop spans 15 amino acids. The V gene lost 3 bases and the J gene lost 3 bases, with 16 bases spanning the gap. CDR3 amino acids: CASSSPQETYYEQYF. CDR3 sequence (DNA): TGTGCCAGCAGCTCCCCACAGGAAACTTACTACGAGCAGTACTTC. The whole variable domain, remainder taken from reference TRBV5-4 and TRBJ2-7, is ETGVTQSPTHLIKTRGQQVTLRCSSQSGHNTVSWYQQALGQGPQFIFQYYREEENGRGNFPPRFSGLQFPNYSSELNVNALELDDSALYLCASSSPQETYYEQYFGPGTRLTVT.

The gene calls are TRBV11-2 and TRBJ2-1; 14 bases fit TRBD2. V lost 1 base and J lost 7; bases outside the gene matches: 0. CDR3 size: 15 residues. Per germline, CDR1 SGHAT and CDR2 FQNNGV. CDR3 in DNA: TGTGCCAGCAGCTTAGGACTAGCGGGGGGGAATGAGCAGTTCTTC. Protein sequence: CASSLGLAGGNEQFF. The whole variable domain, remainder taken from reference TRBV11-2 and TRBJ2-1, is EAGVAQSPRYKIIEKRQSVAFWCNPISGHATLYWYQQILGQGPKLLIQFQNNGVVDDSQLPKDRFSAERLKGVDSTLKIQPAKLEDSAVYLCASSLGLAGGNEQFFGPGTRLTVL.

The chain has TRBV10-3 and TRBJ1-2, with D hard to call. V shed 11 bases and J shed 0 bases, with 7 bases lying between them. CDR1 is ENHRY, CDR2 SYGVKD, per germline. The CDR3 spans 11 residues. The CDR3 sequence is CAVPANYGYTF. CDR3 in DNA: TGTGCCGTGCCAGCTAACTATGGCTACACCTTC.

The chain is built from TRBV6-6 and TRBJ1-6; D is possibly TRBD1 (5 bases). The CDR3 is made up of 16 amino acids. CDR1 is MNHNY, CDR2 SVGAGI, per germline (reference sequence). V dropped 8 bases and J dropped 2 bases, with 16 bases sitting between them. CDR3 loop: CASGGTGSAYNSPLHF. The CDR3, as DNA: TGTGCCAGCGGAGGGACGGGGAGCGCCTATAATTCACCCCTCCACTTT.

The CDR3 nucleotides read TGTGCCATCAGTGGGAACCTGAACACTGAAGCTTTCTTT. It yields the protein CAISGNLNTEAFF. The chain uses TRBV10-3 and TRBJ1-1; no clear D. The CDR3 is 13 amino acids. V lost 4 bases, J lost 0 bases, and 6 bases lay in between. Germline lookup yields CDR1 ENHRY and CDR2 SYGVKD.

The chain combines TRBV6-2 or TRBV6-3 with TRBJ2-5, with unresolved D. Germline V gene lookup returns CDR1 MNHEY and CDR2 SVGEGT. The CDR3 is 15 amino acids. Between the trimmed V and J ends, which lost 1 base and 0 bases, there was a span of 9 bases. CDR3 sequence (DNA): TGTGCCAGCAGTTACTGGGCAGCCAACCAAGAGACCCAGTACTTC. It encodes CASSYWAANQETQYF.

This chain joins TRBV5-1 and TRBJ2-6; 7 nucleotides align to TRBD1. The CDR3 has 17 amino acids. Germline V gene lookup returns CDR1 SGHRS and CDR2 YFSETQ. Losses at the gene ends were 7 bases for V and 0 bases for J; bases not matched to a gene: 10. CDR3 sequence: CASSTGARSSGANVLTF. Written as DNA, the CDR3 is TGCGCCAGCTCAACAGGGGCCAGAAGCTCTGGGGCCAACGTCCTGACTTTC.

The chain employs TRBV2 and TRBJ2-5; 10 bases are shared with TRBD2. V lost 10 bases to trimming and J lost 5 bases; unmatched junction nucleotides: 13. The CDR3 runs 15 residues. Germline CDR1 reads SNHLY; CDR2 reads FYNNEI. This CDR3 is CATSKSGGAGETQYF. The CDR3 bases are TGTGCCACATCCAAGAGCGGGGGGGCCGGGGAGACCCAGTACTTC.

This clone occurred once. The chain combines TRBV5-4 with TRBJ2-1; TRBD2 is a possible D gene (5 bases). Trimming removed 6 bases from V and 0 bases from J, with 13 bases in between. The CDR3 spans 15 residues. Per the germline V gene, CDR1 is SGHNT and CDR2 is YYREEE (reference sequence). CDR3 sequence: CASTRPGSSYNEQFF. CDR3 nucleotides: TGTGCCAGCACTCGCCCGGGGAGCTCCTACAATGAGCAGTTCTTC.

The V and J genes are TRBV28 and TRBJ2-2; TRBD2 aligns across 7 bases. V lost 6 bases and J lost 2; bases outside the gene matches: 15. This CDR3 is 18 amino acids long. Germline V gene lookup returns CDR1 MDHEN and CDR2 SYDVKM. CDR3 DNA sequence: TGTGCCAGCAGCCGATATGGGGGGGGGACGCCCAACACCGGGGAGCTGTTTTTT. Translation: CASSRYGGGTPNTGELFF. The variable domain in full, with the rest retrieved from reference TRBV28 and TRBJ2-2, is DVKVTQSSRYLVKRTGEKVFLECVQDMDHENMFWYRQDPGLGLRLIYFSYDVKMKEKGDIPEGYSVSREKKERFSLILESASTNQTSMYLCASSRYGGGTPNTGELFFGEGSRLTVL.

This chain links TRBV16 with TRBJ2-3; 9 nucleotides align to TRBD2. Per the germline V gene, CDR1 is KGHSY and CDR2 is FQNENV. The CDR3 contains 15 residues. V was pared by 5 bases and J by 4 bases, with 7 bases of the junction left unmatched. The CDR3: CASSILAGLADTQYF. The CDR3 DNA reads TGTGCCAGCAGCATCCTAGCGGGGCTGGCAGATACGCAGTATTTT. The variable domain in full, with the rest retrieved from reference TRBV16 and TRBJ2-3, is GEEVAQTPKHLVRGEGQKAKLYCAPIKGHSYVFWYQQVLKNEFKFLISFQNENVFDETGMPKERFSAKCLPNSPCSLEIQATKLEDSAVYFCASSILAGLADTQYFGPGTRLTVL.

The chain links TRBV19 to TRBJ2-1, with 7 bases matching TRBD2. Looked up from germline, CDR1 is LNHDA and CDR2 is SQIVND (reference sequence). This CDR3 is 15 amino acids long. The V gene end was trimmed by 8 bases and the J gene end by 4 bases; junction bases not matched to a gene: 11. The CDR3 bases are TGTGCCAGTGAATCTGGGAGGGCTCGATACAATGAGCAGTTCTTC. As protein: CASESGRARYNEQFF.

The chain joins TRBV3-1 (or the pseudogene TRBV3-2) to TRBJ1-1, with D hard to call. The germline CDR1 and CDR2 sequences are LGHDT and YNNKEL (reference sequence). The CDR3 has 14 amino acids. V dropped 3 bases and J dropped 11 bases, with 19 bases sitting between them. CDR3 loop: CASSHPKIFKAAFF. The CDR3 bases are TGTGCCAGCAGCCATCCTAAAATTTTCAAGGCCGCTTTCTTT.

The chain recombines TRBV9 with TRBJ2-3; D remains unclear. The length of the CDR3 is 16 residues. Trimming removed 0 bases from V and 0 bases from J, with 11 bases in between. The germline V gene encodes CDR1 SGDLS and CDR2 YYNGEE. CDR3 protein: CASSVDSSPSTDTQYF. CDR3 DNA sequence: TGTGCCAGCAGCGTAGACAGCAGTCCTAGCACAGATACGCAGTATTTT.

This sequence joins TRBV7-9 and TRBJ2-7; D is uncertain. This CDR3 region has 14 residues. CDR1 SEHNR and CDR2 FQNEAQ come from the germline V gene (reference sequence). Trimming stripped 3 bases from V and 2 bases from J, with 11 bases between. CDR3 nucleotides: TGTGCCAGCAGCTTGGGCGGATCTCCCTACGAGCAGTACTTC. Translated, it gives CASSLGGSPYEQYF.

J is TRBJ1-3 and V is TRBV10-3; D uncertain. This CDR3 region has 14 residues. V was clipped by 3 bases and J by 0 bases, with 6 bases between them. Germline CDR1 and CDR2: ENHRY and SYGVKD. The CDR3 loop is CAISDGDSGNTIYF. The CDR3 DNA is TGTGCCATCAGTGACGGGGACTCTGGAAACACCATATATTTT.

Written as DNA, the CDR3 is TGTGCCAGCAGCACAAGCGGGAGGCCAACTAGCGAGCAGTACTTC. Translation: CASSTSGRPTSEQYF. The V and J genes are TRBV14 and TRBJ2-7, with 9 bases lining up with TRBD2. The CDR3 totals 15 residues. CDR1 is SGHDN, CDR2 FVKESK, per germline. J lost 6 bases, V lost 5 bases, and 11 bases had no gene match.

The J gene is TRBJ2-5, the V gene TRBV5-4; 8 bases align to TRBD1. This CDR3 comprises 16 residues. Trimming took 1 base from V and 3 from J; bases not matched to a gene: 8. In germline, CDR1 is SGHNT, CDR2 YYREEE (reference sequence). CDR3 loop: CASSLNGRGREETQYF. The CDR3 bases are TGTGCCAGCAGCTTGAATGGCAGGGGGCGGGAAGAGACCCAGTACTTC. Filled out from reference TRBV5-4 and TRBJ2-5, the complete variable domain reads ETGVTQSPTHLIKTRGQQVTLRCSSQSGHNTVSWYQQALGQGPQFIFQYYREEENGRGNFPPRFSGLQFPNYSSELNVNALELDDSALYLCASSLNGRGREETQYFGPGTRLLVL.

The chain employs TRBV6-1 and TRBJ2-3, with D perhaps matching TRBD2 (5 bases). Germline CDR1 MNHNS, CDR2 SASEGT. V lost 2 bases and J 6 bases, leaving 24 bases between the germline ends. The CDR3 extends over 18 amino acids. The CDR3 sequence is CASSEMPPVLGIWDTQYF. DNA for the CDR3: TGTGCCAGCAGTGAAATGCCGCCGGTACTAGGCATTTGGGATACGCAGTATTTT.

The rearrangement uses TRBV7-2 and TRBJ2-1; 13 bases agree with TRBD2. Germline CDR1 and CDR2: SGHTA and FQGNSA. This CDR3 is 14 amino acids long. With V trimmed by 4 bases and J by 9 bases, 3 bases remained unmatched. The chain's CDR3 is CASSSTSGRGEQFF. The CDR3 region has the DNA TGTGCCAGCAGCTCAACTAGCGGGAGGGGTGAGCAGTTCTTC.

In its sample, this clone was seen once. The V call is TRBV4-2, the J call TRBJ1-6; no firm D call. Germline V CDR1 and CDR2: LGHNA, YNFKEQ. The ends were cut back, 0 bases at V and 10 bases at J, with 13 bases in the middle. The CDR3 contains 15 residues. CDR3 in amino acids: CASSQDQRLYSPLHF. CDR3 in DNA: TGTGCCAGCAGCCAAGATCAACGACTTTACTCACCCCTCCACTTT.

The chain is built from TRBV19 and TRBJ2-3; 10 nucleotides match TRBD2. CDR1 is LNHDA and CDR2 is SQIVND in the germline V gene (reference sequence). This CDR3 is 16 amino acids long. V lost 1 base to trimming and J lost 2 bases; unmatched junction nucleotides: 3. Here the CDR3 reads CASSIGLAGDTDTQYF. The CDR3, as DNA: TGTGCCAGTAGTATAGGCCTAGCGGGAGACACAGATACGCAGTATTTT.

The chain has TRBV6-2 or TRBV6-3 and TRBJ1-1; D perhaps matches TRBD1 (5 bases). CDR1 is MNHEY, CDR2 SVGEGT, per germline. The CDR3 length is 16 residues. With 2 bases removed from V and 9 bases from J, the gap between germline ends came to 22 bases. The CDR3 region is CASSYLLVIRGPKAFF. The CDR3 bases are TGTGCCAGCAGTTACCTTTTGGTCATTCGGGGACCGAAAGCTTTCTTT.

CDR3 sequence reads: CASGSPDSINEKLFF. The DNA for the CDR3 is TGTGCTAGTGGTTCCCCCGACAGTATTAATGAAAAACTGTTTTTT. V and J are TRBV12-5 and TRBJ1-4; TRBD1 is a possible D gene (5 bases). CDR3 length equals 15 residues. Trimming left V 4 bases short and J 4 bases short, with 13 bases between. CDR1 and CDR2 (germline): LGHNT, FRNRAP.

V is TRBV3-1 (or the pseudogene TRBV3-2) and J is TRBJ2-5; 8 positions agree with TRBD2. The CDR3 totals 13 residues. CDR1 is LGHDT, CDR2 YNNKEL, per germline (reference sequence). V shed 6 bases and J 4 bases; nucleotides not matched to a gene: 4. The CDR3 coding sequence is TGTGCCAGCAGAGGGCTAGCGGGAGAGACCCAGTACTTC. Translated, it gives CASRGLAGETQYF.

Here the CDR3 DNA reads TGTGCCAGCAGTTCCGACGGAAACCCCTCCTACGAGCAGTACTTC. It translates to CASSSDGNPSYEQYF. The rearrangement uses TRBV6-6 and TRBJ2-7, with unresolved D. The V end was cut by 4 bases, the J end by 0 bases, with 13 bases between. Germline V gene data show CDR1 as MNHNY and CDR2 as SVGAGI (reference sequence). The CDR3 length is 15 residues.

This clone was seen once. This chain links TRBV27 with TRBJ1-1, with D perhaps matching TRBD1 (6 bases). The CDR3 is 16 residues long. V was cut by 3 bases and J by 3 bases, with 17 bases left in between. The germline V gene has CDR1 MNHEY and CDR2 SMNVEV (reference sequence). The CDR3 sequence: CASSFSRGAADTEAFF. CDR3 bases: TGTGCCAGCAGTTTTTCGCGGGGGGCGGCAGACACTGAAGCTTTCTTT.

V and J are TRBV4-1 and TRBJ1-6; no firm D call. Germline V gene sequence: CDR1 MGHRA, CDR2 YSYEKL. The CDR3 loop spans 18 amino acids. V lost 2 bases to trimming and J lost 0 bases, with 14 bases between them. CDR3 in DNA: TGCGCCAGCAGCCAATCCCAGCCGCCTAGCTCCTATAATTCACCCCTCCACTTT. It yields the protein CASSQSQPPSSYNSPLHF.

This clone was detected once. V is TRBV4-1 and J is TRBJ1-1; the match to TRBD1 covers 8 bases. This CDR3 has 16 residues. V trimming: 2 bases; J trimming: 1 base; junction bases outside the gene matches: 6. CDR1 and CDR2 from the germline V gene are MGHRA and YSYEKL. DNA of the CDR3: TGCGCCAGCAGCCAATGGACAGGGTCTGAGAACACTGAAGCTTTCTTT. It translates to CASSQWTGSENTEAFF.

The chain carries TRBV6-6 and TRBJ1-2, with 11 positions matching TRBD1. The V segment lost 4 bases and the J segment 9 bases; nucleotides outside the gene matches: 7. Looked up from germline, CDR1 is MNHNY and CDR2 is SVGAGI (reference sequence). The CDR3 has 14 residues. This chain's CDR3 is CASSWGQGDGSYTF. The DNA for the CDR3 is TGTGCCAGCAGTTGGGGACAGGGGGATGGAAGCTACACCTTC.